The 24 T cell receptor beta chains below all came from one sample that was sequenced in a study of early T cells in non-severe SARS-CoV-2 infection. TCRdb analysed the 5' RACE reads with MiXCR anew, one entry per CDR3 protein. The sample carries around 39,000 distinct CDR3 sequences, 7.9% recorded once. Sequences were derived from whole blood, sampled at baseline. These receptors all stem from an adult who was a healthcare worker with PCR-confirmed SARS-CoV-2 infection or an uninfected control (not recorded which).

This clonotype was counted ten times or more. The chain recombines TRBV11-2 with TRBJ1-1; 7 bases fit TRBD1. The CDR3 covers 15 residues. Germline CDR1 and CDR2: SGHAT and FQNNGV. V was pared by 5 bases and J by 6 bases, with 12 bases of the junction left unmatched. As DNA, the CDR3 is TGTGCCAGCAGCGCGGTGGGCAGGGGGAAACCTGAAGCTTTCTTT. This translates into CASSAVGRGKPEAFF. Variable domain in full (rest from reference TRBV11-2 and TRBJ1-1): EAGVAQSPRYKIIEKRQSVAFWCNPISGHATLYWYQQILGQGPKLLIQFQNNGVVDDSQLPKDRFSAERLKGVDSTLKIQPAKLEDSAVYLCASSAVGRGKPEAFFGQGTRLTVV.

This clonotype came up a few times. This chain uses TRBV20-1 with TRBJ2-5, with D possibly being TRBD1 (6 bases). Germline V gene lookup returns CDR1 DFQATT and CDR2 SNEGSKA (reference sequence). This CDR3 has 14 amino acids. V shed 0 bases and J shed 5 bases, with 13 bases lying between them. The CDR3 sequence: CSARDRTARETQYF. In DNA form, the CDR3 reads TGCAGTGCTAGAGATCGGACAGCCCGGGAGACCCAGTACTTC.

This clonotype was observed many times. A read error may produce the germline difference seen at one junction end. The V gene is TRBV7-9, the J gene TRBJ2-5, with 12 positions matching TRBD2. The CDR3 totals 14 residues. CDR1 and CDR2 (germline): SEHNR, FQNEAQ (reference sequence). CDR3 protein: CASSLAGGRETQYF. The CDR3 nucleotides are TGTGCCAGCAGCCTAGCGGGGGGGCGAGAGACCCAGTACTTC.

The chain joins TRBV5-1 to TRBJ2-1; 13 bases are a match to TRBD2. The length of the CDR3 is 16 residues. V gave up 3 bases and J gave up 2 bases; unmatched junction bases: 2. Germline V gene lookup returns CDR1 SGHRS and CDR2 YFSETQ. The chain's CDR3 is CASSYTSGGAYNEQFF. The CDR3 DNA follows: TGCGCCAGCAGCTACACTAGCGGGGGGGCCTACAATGAGCAGTTCTTC.

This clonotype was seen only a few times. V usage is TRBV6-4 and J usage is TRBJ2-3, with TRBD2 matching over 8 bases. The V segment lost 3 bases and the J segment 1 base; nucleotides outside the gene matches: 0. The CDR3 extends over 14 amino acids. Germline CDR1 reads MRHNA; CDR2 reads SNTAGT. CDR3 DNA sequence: TGTGCCAGCAGTGAACTAGCGGGCACAGATACGCAGTATTTT. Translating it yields CASSELAGTDTQYF.

For the CDR3, the DNA is TGTGCCACGGACACAGGAACGAACACCGGGGAGCTGTTTTTT. Its translation is CATDTGTNTGELFF. The rearrangement joins TRBV24-1 to TRBJ2-2; D may be TRBD1 (5 bases). Trimming cost V 10 bases and J 0 bases, with 11 bases left between them. Germline V gene lookup returns CDR1 KGHDR and CDR2 SFDVKD. The CDR3 extends over 14 amino acids.

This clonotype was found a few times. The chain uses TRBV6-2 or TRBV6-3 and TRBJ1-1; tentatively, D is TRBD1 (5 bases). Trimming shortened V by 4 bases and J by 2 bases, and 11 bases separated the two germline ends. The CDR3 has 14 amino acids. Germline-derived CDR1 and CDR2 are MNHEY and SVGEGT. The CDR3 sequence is CASSSGTGNTEAFF. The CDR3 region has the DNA TGTGCCAGCAGTTCGGGGACGGGAAACACTGAAGCTTTCTTT.

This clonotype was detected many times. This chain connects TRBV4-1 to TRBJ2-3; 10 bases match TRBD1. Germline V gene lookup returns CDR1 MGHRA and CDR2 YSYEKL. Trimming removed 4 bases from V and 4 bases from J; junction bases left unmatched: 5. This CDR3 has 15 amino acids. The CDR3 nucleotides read TGCGCCAGCAGCCTAGCGGGACAGGGGTCAGATACGCAGTATTTT. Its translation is CASSLAGQGSDTQYF.

The CDR3 DNA is TGTGCCAGCAGTTCAGGACAGGGAGCCTTTGGCTACACCTTC. Encoded protein: CASSSGQGAFGYTF. This sequence joins TRBV6-5 and TRBJ1-2; TRBD1 agrees at 8 bases. Germline V CDR1 and CDR2: MNHEY, SVGAGI. The CDR3 runs 14 residues. The V gene end was trimmed by 4 bases and the J gene end by 7 bases; junction bases not matched to a gene: 8.

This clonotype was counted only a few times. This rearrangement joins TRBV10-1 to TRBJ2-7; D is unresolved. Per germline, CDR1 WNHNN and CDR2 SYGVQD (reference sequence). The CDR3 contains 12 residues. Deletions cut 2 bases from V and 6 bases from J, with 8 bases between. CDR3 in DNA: TGCGCCAGCAGTGAGGGGTTCTCCGAGCAGTACTTC. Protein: CASSEGFSEQYF.

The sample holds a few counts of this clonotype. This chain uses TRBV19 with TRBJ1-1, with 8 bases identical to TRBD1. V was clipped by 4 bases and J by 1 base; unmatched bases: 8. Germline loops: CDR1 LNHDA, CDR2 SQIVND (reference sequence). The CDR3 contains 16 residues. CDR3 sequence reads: CASSRMTGVSNTEAFF. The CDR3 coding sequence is TGTGCCAGTAGTAGAATGACAGGGGTCTCGAACACTGAAGCTTTCTTT. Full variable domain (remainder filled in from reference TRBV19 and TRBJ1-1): DGGITQSPKYLFRKEGQNVTLSCEQNLNHDAMYWYRQDPGQGLRLIYYSQIVNDFQKGDIAEGYSVSREKKESFPLTVTSAQKNPTAFYLCASSRMTGVSNTEAFFGQGTRLTVV.

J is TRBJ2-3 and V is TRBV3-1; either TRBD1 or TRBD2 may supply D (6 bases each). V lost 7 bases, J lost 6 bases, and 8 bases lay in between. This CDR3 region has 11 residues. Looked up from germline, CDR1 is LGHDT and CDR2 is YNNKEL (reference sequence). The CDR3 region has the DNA TGTGCCAGCACGGGGGCGGATACGCAGTATTTT. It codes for CASTGADTQYF.

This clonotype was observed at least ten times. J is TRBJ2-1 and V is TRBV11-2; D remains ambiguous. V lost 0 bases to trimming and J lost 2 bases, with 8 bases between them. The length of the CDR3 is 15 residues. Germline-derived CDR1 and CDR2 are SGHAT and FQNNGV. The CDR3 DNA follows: TGTGCCAGCAGCTTAGAATGGGGTCCCTACAATGAGCAGTTCTTC. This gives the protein CASSLEWGPYNEQFF.

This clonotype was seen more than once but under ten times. The CDR3 here is CASSLWRGPSTEAFF. The CDR3 DNA is TGTGCCAGCAGTTTATGGAGGGGGCCGAGCACTGAAGCTTTCTTT. V gene TRBV27 combines with J gene TRBJ1-1; the match to TRBD1 covers 7 bases. This CDR3 spans 15 amino acids. V dropped 1 base and J dropped 4; count of bases not matched to a gene: 6. CDR1 is MNHEY and CDR2 is SMNVEV in the germline V gene (reference sequence).

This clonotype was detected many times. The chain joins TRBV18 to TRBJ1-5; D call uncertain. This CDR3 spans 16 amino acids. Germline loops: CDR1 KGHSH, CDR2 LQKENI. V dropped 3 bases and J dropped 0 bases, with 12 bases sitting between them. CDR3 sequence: CASSPQTPYSNQPQHF. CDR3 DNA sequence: TGTGCCAGCTCACCGCAGACACCGTATAGCAATCAGCCCCAGCATTTT.

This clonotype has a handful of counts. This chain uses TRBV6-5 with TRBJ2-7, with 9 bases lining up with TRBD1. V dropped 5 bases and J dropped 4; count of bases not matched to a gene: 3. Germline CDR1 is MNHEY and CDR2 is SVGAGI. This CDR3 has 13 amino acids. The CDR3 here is CASSRTGAYEQYF. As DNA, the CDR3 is TGTGCCAGCAGTCGGACAGGGGCTTACGAGCAGTACTTC.

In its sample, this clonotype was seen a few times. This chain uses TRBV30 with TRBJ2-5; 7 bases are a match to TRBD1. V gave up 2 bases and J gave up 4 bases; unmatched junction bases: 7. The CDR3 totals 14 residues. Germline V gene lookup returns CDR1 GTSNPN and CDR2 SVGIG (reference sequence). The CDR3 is CAWSTQGGGETQYF. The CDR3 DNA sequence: TGTGCCTGGAGTACCCAAGGGGGCGGAGAGACCCAGTACTTC. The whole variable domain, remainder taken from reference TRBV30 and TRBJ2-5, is SQTIHQWPATLVQPVGSPLSLECTVEGTSNPNLYWYRQAAGRGLQLLFYSVGIGQISSEVPQNLSASRPQDRQFILSSKKLLLSDSGFYLCAWSTQGGGETQYFGPGTRLLVL.

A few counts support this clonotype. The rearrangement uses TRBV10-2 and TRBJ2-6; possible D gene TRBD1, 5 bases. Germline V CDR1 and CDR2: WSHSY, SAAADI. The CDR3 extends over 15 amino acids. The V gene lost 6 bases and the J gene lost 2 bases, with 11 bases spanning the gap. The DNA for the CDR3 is TGCGCCAGCAGCCCCAGACAGACTGGGGCCAACGTCCTGACTTTC. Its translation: CASSPRQTGANVLTF.

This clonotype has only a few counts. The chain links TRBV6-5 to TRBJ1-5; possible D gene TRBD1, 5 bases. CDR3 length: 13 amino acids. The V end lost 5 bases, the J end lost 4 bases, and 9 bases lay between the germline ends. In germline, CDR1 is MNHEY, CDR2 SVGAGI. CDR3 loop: CASSRGDNQPQHF. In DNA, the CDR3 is TGTGCCAGCAGTCGGGGGGATAATCAGCCCCAGCATTTT.

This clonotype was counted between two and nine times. The CDR3 loop reads CASSWDGSSYNEQFF. CDR3 sequence (DNA): TGTGCCAGCAGTTGGGACGGGAGCTCCTACAATGAGCAGTTCTTC. This rearrangement joins TRBV12-3 or TRBV12-4 to TRBJ2-1, with D possibly matching TRBD2 (6 bases). CDR3 length equals 15 residues. V was shortened by 4 bases and J by 0 bases, with 10 bases between the two germline ends.

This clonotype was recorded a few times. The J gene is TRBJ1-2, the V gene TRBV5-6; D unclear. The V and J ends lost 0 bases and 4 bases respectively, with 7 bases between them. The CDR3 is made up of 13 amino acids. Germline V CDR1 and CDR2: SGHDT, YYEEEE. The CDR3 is CASSLGKGYGYTF. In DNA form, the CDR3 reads TGTGCCAGCAGCTTGGGGAAGGGCTATGGCTACACCTTC.

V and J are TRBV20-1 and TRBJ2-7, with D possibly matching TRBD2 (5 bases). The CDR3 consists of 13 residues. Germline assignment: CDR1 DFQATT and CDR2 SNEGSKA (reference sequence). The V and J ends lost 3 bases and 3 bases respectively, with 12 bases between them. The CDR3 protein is CSASSGYGYEQYF. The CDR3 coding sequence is TGCAGTGCTAGCTCGGGGTACGGCTACGAGCAGTACTTC.

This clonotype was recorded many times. CDR3: CASSLASGHEQYF. Written as DNA, the CDR3 is TGTGCCAGCAGCTTAGCGAGTGGCCACGAGCAGTACTTC. The genes are TRBV7-6 and TRBJ2-7; D gene unclear. Trimming removed 0 bases from V and 5 bases from J, with 8 bases in between. Germline CDR1 reads SGHVS; CDR2 reads FNYEAQ. This CDR3 has 13 amino acids. The whole variable domain, filled in from reference TRBV7-6 and TRBJ2-7, reads GAGVSQSPRYKVTKRGQDVALRCDPISGHVSLYWYRQALGQGPEFLTYFNYEAQQDKSGLPNDRFSAERPEGSISTLTIQRTEQRDSAMYRCASSLASGHEQYFGPGTRLTVT.

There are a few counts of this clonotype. As DNA, the CDR3 is TGTGCCAGCATCGGGATCACCTATAATTCACCCCTCCACTTT. Translating gives CASIGITYNSPLHF. V usage is TRBV28 and J usage is TRBJ1-6; D is unresolved. Germline V gene sequence: CDR1 MDHEN, CDR2 SYDVKM. CDR3 length equals 14 residues. Trimming pared 7 bases from V and 2 bases from J, leaving 9 bases between.